This TCR beta chain was observed in a study of cytomegalovirus exposure and HLA in healthy donors (TCRdb year 2017). Regarding the complete study: In an earlier analysis of approximately 500 of the donors, less than 350 Gb of sequence data and approximately 100 million unique TCR beta sequences from 150 million to 200 million T cells were reported. An early release covering some 640 HLA-typed donors comprised about 290 gigabases of sequencing data and 85 million or so unique TCR sequences. Among the roughly 400 genotyped donors, around 79% belonged to the genetic ancestry cluster associated with self-reported Caucasian donors. The study was designed to test whether signatures of past pathogen exposure could be identified by cataloging public T cell receptors. The study used immunosequencing to profile the T cell repertoires of 600 to 850 subjects and linked those repertoires to cytomegalovirus serostatus. A separate validation cohort of 100 to 150 different subjects was used in addition to the 666-subject first cohort. To predict cytomegalovirus infection status, the study combined high-throughput TCR immunosequencing, statistical association of individual TCRs with disease status, and machine learning. A later analysis re-examined previously published TCR beta repertoires from about 700 donors and added high-resolution HLA genotyping to investigate patterns of TCR occurrence. Rather than using new phenotypic data, the later analysis identified candidate immune exposures from TCR beta sequences and from how often those sequences occurred across donors. In an earlier analysis of about 590 of the donors, high-throughput TCR beta sequencing was used to judge whether each TCR beta V gene segment behaved as functional or pseudogenic. Donor age, sex, ethnicity and CMV serostatus were compiled together with the repertoire data. Genome-wide SNP genotypes for about three fifths of the 666 donors were used in a later genetic analysis, which treated that subset as a discovery cohort. Every discovery cohort repertoire had been produced on one sequencing platform. Both class I and class II loci were covered by HLA typing, at four-digit resolution. Typing coverage varied by locus: roughly 629-630 donors for A, B, C, DRB1 and DQB1; under 550 for DQA1; about 570 for DPA1; some 470 for DPB1. Roughly 5 DR-DQ haplotypes were handled as single units for association and clustering, since linkage in the cohort was strong. Among 398 genotyped donors of the cohort, an average of approximately 240,000 unique TCR beta nucleotide sequences was sequenced per donor, of which about 18% were non-productive.

A word on this clone: Its antigen specificity is not known. No quality values exist for individual bases; no much larger clone is one base distant.

The library was obtained by the immunoSEQ multiplex PCR assay. For the multiplex PCR, a mixture combining 60 forward primers for TCR Vbeta segments and 13 reverse primers for TCR Jbeta segments was used. Amplification of the CDR3 region of rearranged TCR beta genes was performed with a multiplex PCR assay on genomic DNA. Amplified TCR beta libraries were sequenced as 87-base-pair reads on the Illumina HiSeq System. The published analysis was carried out like this. A later analysis tallied tens of millions of unique TCR beta chains across the 660 or so repertoires, and some 12 million of those chains were shared by two or more donors. Raw reads were error-corrected and collapsed into unique sequences with a nearest-neighbor algorithm that merged closely related sequences to remove PCR and sequencing errors. Alignment of CDR3 sequences to IMGT reference sequences was used to assign V, D and J gene segments. Each retained sequence needed at least a six-nucleotide match to both a V gene segment and a J gene segment. A rearrangement was called productive if the CDR3 had no stop codons and remained in frame with V and J, and every other rearrangement was called non-productive. CDR3 was defined by IMGT convention, running from the second conserved V-encoded cysteine to the conserved J-encoded phenylalanine. The earlier analysis of about 610 of the donors excluded sequences that lacked an unambiguous match to a single V gene segment. In an earlier analysis of about 590 of the donors, a V segment was called functional when productive rearrangements were above 56.7%, and segregating when the standard deviation between donors exceeded 5%. A statistical classification framework was built to diagnose cytomegalovirus status from the catalog of TCR beta chain sequences. A later analysis assigned V and J genes by comparing TCR nucleotide sequences with IMGT/GENE-DB human TR gene sequences. A later analysis assigned CDR3 sequences and most-parsimonious VDJ recombination scenarios with the TCRdist pipeline. In a later analysis, every TCR beta chain was defined by the combination of its CDR3 amino acid sequence and its V-gene family, and reads without a unique V-gene family were dropped. A later analysis removed several hundred highly shared, low-generation-probability nucleotide sequences to deal with suspected cross-contamination and a sequencing artifact. A later analysis calculated a clonal expansion index for each public chain from normalized within-repertoire ranks of inferred template counts. Generation probabilities in a later analysis came from a VDJ recombination model fitted to out-of-frame rearrangements, and those results were checked against IGoR. In a later analysis, hypergeometric tests were used to score TCR-TCR, TCR-HLA and TCR-CMV co-occurrence, with a repertoire-size bias correction applied to TCR pairs. False discovery rates were estimated in a later analysis by permuting HLA or CMV assignments 20 times. A later analysis grouped co-occurring TCRs with DBSCAN, adding TCRdist sequence similarity when clustering within HLA-allele-positive subsets. Co-occurrence clustering excluded repertoires with fewer than 30,000 or more than 120,000 public chains, plus five with anomalous nucleotide sharing. The table was pulled from immuneACCESS by TCRdb, which kept in-frame rearrangements only. Such tables lose some clones; where checked, under half of the loss comes from unresolved V genes, and the rest has no known cause. V, J and clone size are those of that table, while D and trimming were read from the DNA. The sample yields around 200,000 clones; 60% to 85% were counted once. The top ten clones comprise roughly 16% of the sample.

CDR1 and CDR2 are drawn from the germline V gene: SGHVS, FQNEAQ. Trimming removed 4 bases from V and 10 bases from J; the gene matches leave 10 bases unexplained. The CDR3, cysteine through phenylalanine, is 15 amino acids long. Only the CDR3 portion is preserved as DNA: 45 bases, with reading frame beginning at the first base. The cohort was made up of roughly 670 healthy bone marrow donors. All cohort members were sampled while nominally healthy, although unrecorded immune exposures were likely present. The donor was CMV seronegative and belonged to the group of 352 seronegative cohort members. Each donor provided a peripheral blood sample, and peripheral blood mononuclear cells were used for TCR beta sequencing. Genomic DNA extraction from the blood cell samples was performed with the Qiagen DNeasy Blood Extraction Kit. Broad study findings and their caveats: In a later analysis, HLA-associated TCR beta chains were found to be more clonally expanded and to have lower generation probabilities than equally common non-associated chains. Linkage disequilibrium might explain the correlated functional status among segregating V segments, but an unknown experimental factor could not be excluded. For the cohort, immune exposure information was limited to CMV serostatus. The sequencing pipeline was judged likely to have produced a cluster of highly shared sequence variants as a technical artifact. Because counts were too low, about 18 rarely observed V segments, including chromosome 9 orphons, were excluded from the earlier analysis of 587 of the donors. At a false discovery rate of 0.05, a later analysis linked under 20,000 TCR beta sequences to specific HLA alleles. In a later analysis, several top co-occurrence clusters were reported to appear linked to parvovirus B19, influenza, CMV and Epstein-Barr virus. In this cohort, only TCR beta chains were sequenced, and detectable features were limited by the absence of alpha or paired-chain data. It was suggested by the authors that the approach could potentially be generalized to other disease states and immunological phenotypes. A further reported finding was that TCR beta sequences accurately predicted the HLA-A and HLA-B alleles for most subjects in the first cohort. An association between a missense DCLRE1C variant and V-gene and J-gene trimming of TCR beta chains was found in a later genetic analysis and replicated in an independent cohort. Some IMGT-functional V segments, including TRBV6-2 and TRBV6-3, could not be distinguished by the 87-base-pair reads and were therefore excluded. Sequencing depth was assumed to be roughly uniform across donors in the presence/absence analyses, though that assumption may not hold. Because HLA typing was unavailable for some donors at each locus, only the typed subset was used in association tests. According to a later analysis, most CMV-associated TCR beta chains appeared to be HLA-restricted, and the HLA associations seemed to be driven largely by CMV exposure. Compared with the roughly 700-donor mean, donors in an Asian-associated ancestry cluster had fewer N-insertions in productive TCRs, according to a later genetic analysis. The study gave a list of under 200 TCR beta chains associated with cytomegalovirus. An earlier analysis of approximately 600 of the donors showed that most TCR beta V segments appeared in productive rearrangements either about 90% or about 30% of the time, which broadly matched IMGT annotations. While some public TCRs were present in many individuals, most TCR sequences turned up only very rarely across donors. In vitro tests confirmed that a few of the cytomegalovirus-associated TCR beta chains recognize cytomegalovirus antigens. When HLA alleles, especially DR and DQ, strongly co-occurred, attributing TCR associations to individual alleles was difficult. The classifier was reported to diagnose cytomegalovirus status with high specificity and sensitivity in both the original cohort and the validation cohort. According to a later analysis, TCR association rates differed among HLA loci, with DRB1 alleles showing the most associated TCRs and HLA-C alleles showing the fewest.

The receptor's source is a middle-aged man in good health and CMV-seronegative. Source material: PBMCs. The chain employs TRBV7-8 and TRBJ2-1, with TRBD1 identical over 10 junction bases. CDR3 reads: CASSWEDRGYDEQFF. The nucleotides are TGTGCCAGCAGCTGGGAGGACAGGGGGTATGACGAGCAGTTCTTC. Beyond the CDR3, the reference TRBV7-8 and TRBJ2-1 genes provide the residues; the full variable domain reads: GAGVSQSPRYKVAKRGQDVALRCDPISGHVSLFWYQQALGQGPEFLTYFQNEAQLDKSGLPSDRFFAERPEGSVSTLKIQRTQQEDSAVYLCASSWEDRGYDEQFFGPGTRLTVL.